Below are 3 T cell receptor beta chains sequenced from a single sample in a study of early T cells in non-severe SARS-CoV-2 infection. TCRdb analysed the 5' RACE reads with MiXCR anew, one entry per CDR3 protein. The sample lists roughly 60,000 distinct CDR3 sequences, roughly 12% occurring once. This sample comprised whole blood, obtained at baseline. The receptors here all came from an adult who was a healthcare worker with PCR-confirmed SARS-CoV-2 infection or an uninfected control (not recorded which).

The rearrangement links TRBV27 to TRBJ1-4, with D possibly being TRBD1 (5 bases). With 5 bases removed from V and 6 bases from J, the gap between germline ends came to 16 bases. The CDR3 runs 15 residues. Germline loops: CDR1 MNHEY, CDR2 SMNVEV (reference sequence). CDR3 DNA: TGTGCCAGCAGTCGCCGGGGCTCCCCCGATGAAAAACTGTTTTTT. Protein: CASSRRGSPDEKLFF.

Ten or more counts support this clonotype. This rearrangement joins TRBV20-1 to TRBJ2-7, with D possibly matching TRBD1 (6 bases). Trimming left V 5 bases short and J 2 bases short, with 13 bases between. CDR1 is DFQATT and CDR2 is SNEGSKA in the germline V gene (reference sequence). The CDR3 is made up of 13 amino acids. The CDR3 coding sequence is TGCAGTGCTCCCCACAGGGAACCCTACGAGCAGTACTTC. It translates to CSAPHREPYEQYF.

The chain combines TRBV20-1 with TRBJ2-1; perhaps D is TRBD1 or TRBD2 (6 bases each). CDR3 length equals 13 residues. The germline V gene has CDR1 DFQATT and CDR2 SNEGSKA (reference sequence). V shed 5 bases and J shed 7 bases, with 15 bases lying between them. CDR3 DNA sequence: TGCAGTGCTCCGATCAAGGGGGGAAATGAGCAGTTCTTC. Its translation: CSAPIKGGNEQFF.